This T cell receptor beta chain was observed in a study of T cell repertoires in cytomegalovirus infection. This clonotype was observed a few times. Antigen unknown. TCRdb re-analysed the reads in MiXCR, keeping a single row per CDR3 protein. There are about 320,000 distinct CDR3 sequences in the sample; over 7.5% occur only once, and roughly 4% lies in the top ten. Regarding the study as a whole: Clonotype analysis showed dominance of the ex vivo response by HLA-C-restricted CMV-specific TCR beta clonotypes.

The specimen sequenced was PBMCs. This TCR came from a human donor in good health (CMV status not recorded). Some clones in this sample may be carry-over from other donors' samples.

The CDR3 loop is CASSLYSTGLETQYF. CDR3 in DNA: TGTGCCAGCAGTTTATACTCAACAGGGTTGGAGACCCAGTACTTC. The gene calls are TRBV27 and TRBJ2-5; TRBD1 is a possible D gene (6 bases). The CDR3 covers 15 residues. Germline CDR1 and CDR2: MNHEY and SMNVEV (reference sequence). V was cut by 1 base and J by 5 bases, with 14 bases left in between.